These 14 T cell receptor beta chains share one sample of origin, sequenced in a study of response to subunit inactivated influenza vaccine. From the RT-PCR reads, TCRdb called clonotypes with MiXCR, one entry per CDR3 protein. The repertoire has about 540,000 distinct CDR3 sequences, roughly 25% of them found once; the top ten carry approximately 3%. These same records also appear under a second study, on T cells expressing NK-cell markers. That report notes: Production of TCR beta cDNA relied on 5'RACE template switching with UMIs.

This material consisted of CD4+ T cells sorted from PBMCs, taken roughly 13 days after vaccination. The receptors derive from a man aged 45-65 years who received an inactivated influenza vaccine.

The CDR3 reads CSVTGTRSSYEQYF. The CDR3 DNA follows: TGCAGCGTAACCGGGACAAGGAGCTCCTACGAGCAGTACTTC. The chain recombines TRBV29-1 with TRBJ2-7, with D possibly TRBD1 on 6 matching bases. This CDR3 contains 14 residues. The germline V and J ends were trimmed by 6 bases and 0 bases, with 15 bases remaining between them. CDR1 SQVTM and CDR2 ANQGSEA come from the germline V gene.

The table lists this clonotype with a few counts. V gene TRBV11-1 combines with J gene TRBJ2-2, with 9 nucleotides matching TRBD2. This CDR3 region has 16 residues. V shed 2 bases, J shed 4 bases, and the junction held 5 bases outside the gene matches. The V gene's germline CDR1 is SGHAT and CDR2 FQDESV (reference sequence). CDR3 sequence reads: CASSLPGLAGTGELFF. CDR3 in DNA: TGTGCCAGCAGCTTACCGGGACTAGCTGGCACCGGGGAGCTGTTTTTT. The full variable domain, in which reference TRBV11-1 and TRBJ2-2 provide the parts outside the CDR3, is EAEVAQSPRYKITEKSQAVAFWCDPISGHATLYWYRQILGQGPELLVQFQDESVVDDSQLPKDRFSAERLKGVDSTLKIQPAELGDSAMYLCASSLPGLAGTGELFFGEGSRLTVL.

The gene calls are TRBV4-1 and TRBJ1-4; D remains unclear. V was pared by 0 bases and J by 5 bases, with 10 bases between. There are 15 residues in the CDR3. The germline CDR1 and CDR2 sequences are MGHRA and YSYEKL. CDR3 nucleotides: TGCGCCAGCAGCCAAGAAGCAGGCTACAATGAAAAACTGTTTTTT. It specifies CASSQEAGYNEKLFF.

The rearrangement links TRBV5-4 to TRBJ2-2; 9 bases align to TRBD2. After removal of 0 bases from V and 9 bases from J, the junction contained 15 bases not matched to a gene. The CDR3 loop spans 18 amino acids. Germline CDR1 is SGHNT and CDR2 is YYREEE (reference sequence). CDR3: CASSLARTSVGGNRELFF. The CDR3, as DNA: TGTGCCAGCAGCTTGGCCCGGACTAGCGTGGGGGGAAACCGGGAGCTGTTTTTT.

This chain joins TRBV5-1 and TRBJ1-6; D perhaps matches TRBD1 (6 bases). Trimming pared 7 bases from V and 5 bases from J, leaving 13 bases between. Per the germline V gene, CDR1 is SGHRS and CDR2 is YFSETQ. The CDR3 totals 14 residues. CDR3 residues: CASQTGTNNSPLHF. The CDR3 coding sequence is TGCGCCAGCCAAACCGGGACAAATAATTCACCCCTCCACTTT.

This clonotype was seen many times. V usage is TRBV15 and J usage is TRBJ1-1; TRBD1 agrees at 7 bases. From germline, CDR1 is LNHNV and CDR2 YYDKDF (reference sequence). The CDR3 loop spans 12 amino acids. The trim removed 5 bases at V and 7 bases at J, leaving 4 bases unmatched. The CDR3 reads CATSSTGVEAFF. The DNA for the CDR3 is TGTGCCACCAGCTCCACAGGGGTTGAAGCTTTCTTT. Full variable domain (outside the CDR3, taken from reference TRBV15 and TRBJ1-1): DAMVIQNPRYQVTQFGKPVTLSCSQTLNHNVMYWYQQKSSQAPKLLFHYYDKDFNNEADTPDNFQSRRPNTSFCFLDIRSPGLGDTAMYLCATSSTGVEAFFGQGTRLTVV.

V and J are TRBV5-6 and TRBJ2-2; D gene unclear. The CDR3 runs to 13 residues. Germline CDR1 SGHDT, CDR2 YYEEEE. The V and J ends lost 0 bases and 6 bases respectively, with 6 bases between them. This chain's CDR3 is CASSLVAAGELFF. As DNA, the CDR3 is TGTGCCAGCAGCTTGGTAGCTGCCGGGGAGCTGTTTTTT.

This clonotype was counted only a few times. J is TRBJ2-1 and V is TRBV20-1; 9 bases line up with TRBD2. The CDR3 length is 16 residues. The ends lost 2 bases at V and 4 bases at J; junction bases unmatched: 9. The germline CDR1 and CDR2 sequences are DFQATT and SNEGSKA (reference sequence). The CDR3: CSARSRLAGPYNEQFF. The CDR3 DNA reads as TGCAGTGCTAGATCCCGCCTAGCGGGACCTTACAATGAGCAGTTCTTC.

This clonotype was seen repeatedly, ten times or more. This chain uses TRBV20-1 with TRBJ2-1; no definite D call. Germline CDR1 DFQATT, CDR2 SNEGSKA (reference sequence). The CDR3 has 14 residues. The V end was cut by 0 bases, the J end by 5 bases, with 11 bases between. Written as DNA, the CDR3 is TGCAGTGCTAGAGATATGGGCACCCACAATGAGCAGTTCTTC. It is translated as CSARDMGTHNEQFF.

This clonotype came up a few times. V gene TRBV3-1 combines with J gene TRBJ1-2, with TRBD1 matching over 10 bases. The CDR3 runs 14 residues. Germline loops: CDR1 LGHDT, CDR2 YNNKEL (reference sequence). Losses at the gene ends were 5 bases for V and 8 bases for J; bases not matched to a gene: 8. The CDR3 DNA reads TGTGCCAGCAGCGCCCGACAGGGGGCTTCCGGCTACACCTTC. Encoded protein: CASSARQGASGYTF.

The chain carries TRBV12-3 or TRBV12-4 and TRBJ2-7; D is perhaps TRBD1 (5 bases). V lost 2 bases to trimming and J lost 6 bases, with 11 bases between them. This CDR3 contains 13 residues. In DNA, the CDR3 is TGTGCCAGCAGTTTACTCAGGGCTGGCGAGCAGTACTTC. Translated: CASSLLRAGEQYF.

This clonotype appeared a few times. V and J are TRBV15 and TRBJ2-7; 13 bases are a match to TRBD2. The CDR3 contains 14 residues. J was trimmed by 13 bases and V by 0 bases; bases with no gene match: 6. Germline V gene lookup returns CDR1 LNHNV and CDR2 YYDKDF (reference sequence). The CDR3, as DNA: TGTGCCACCAGCAGAGACCGGACTAGCGGGAGAGCATACTTC. Translated, it gives CATSRDRTSGRAYF.

This clonotype was counted between two and nine times. The V gene is TRBV5-6, the J gene TRBJ2-3; no clear D gene. Trimming pared 2 bases from V and 4 bases from J, leaving 11 bases between. CDR3 length equals 14 residues. Germline CDR1 and CDR2: SGHDT and YYEEEE. DNA for the CDR3: TGTGCCAGCAGCTTTAGGGTGATGGCAGATACGCAGTATTTT. This codes for CASSFRVMADTQYF.

The V call is TRBV15, the J call TRBJ2-3; TRBD2 aligns across 10 bases. The V segment lost 1 base and the J segment 1 base; nucleotides outside the gene matches: 2. The CDR3 is 16 amino acids. Germline assignment: CDR1 LNHNV and CDR2 YYDKDF (reference sequence). This CDR3 reads CATSRGGLAGTDTQYF. The CDR3 coding sequence is TGTGCCACCAGCAGAGGTGGACTAGCGGGCACAGATACGCAGTATTTT.